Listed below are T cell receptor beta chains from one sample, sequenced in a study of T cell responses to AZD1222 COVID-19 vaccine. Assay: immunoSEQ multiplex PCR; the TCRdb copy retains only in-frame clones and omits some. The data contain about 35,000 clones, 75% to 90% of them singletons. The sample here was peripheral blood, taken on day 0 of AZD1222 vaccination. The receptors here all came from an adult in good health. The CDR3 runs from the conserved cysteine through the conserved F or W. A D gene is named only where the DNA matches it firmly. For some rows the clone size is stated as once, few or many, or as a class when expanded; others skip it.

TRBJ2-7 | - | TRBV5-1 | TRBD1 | TGCGCCAGCAGCTTGGGGGAAGGGACAGGGGTCTACGAGCAGTACTTC | CASSLGEGTGVYEQYF
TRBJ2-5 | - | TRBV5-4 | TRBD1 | TGTGCCAGCAGCTTGGGAACCCGGGACAGGGCAGGGGAGACCCAGTACTTC | CASSLGTRDRAGETQYF
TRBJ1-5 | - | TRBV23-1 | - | TGCGCCAGCAGTCAAATCCGGCCCCCCAAGTATAGCAATCAGCCCCAGCATTTT | CASSQIRPPKYSNQPQHF
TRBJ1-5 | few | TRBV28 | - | TGTGCAGGGAAGGGGAATCGGAATCAGCCCCAGCATTTT | CAGKGNRNQPQHF
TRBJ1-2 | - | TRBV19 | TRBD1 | TGTGCCAGTAGTCCGGGACAGGGTAACTATGGCTACACCTTC | CASSPGQGNYGYTF
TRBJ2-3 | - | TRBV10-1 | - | TGCGCCAGCAGTGAGTCCACAGATACGCAGTATTTT | CASSESTDTQYF
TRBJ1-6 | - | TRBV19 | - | TGTGCCAGTAGTGGGAACTATAATTCACCCCTCCACTTT | CASSGNYNSPLHF
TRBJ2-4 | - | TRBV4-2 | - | TGTGCCAGCAGCCAAGATCGGGACATTTCCAAAAACATTCAGTACTTC | CASSQDRDISKNIQYF
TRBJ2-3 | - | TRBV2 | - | TGTGCCAGCAGTAAGGACACAAGCACAGATACGCAGTATTTT | CASSKDTSTDTQYF
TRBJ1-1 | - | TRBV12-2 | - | TGTGCAAGTCGCTTAACCAATTTAGCAGGCGGAGCTTTCTTT | CASRLTNLAGGAFF
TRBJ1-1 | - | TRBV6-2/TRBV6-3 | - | TGTGCCAGCAGTTACCGTAGAAACACTGAAGCTTTCTTT | CASSYRRNTEAFF
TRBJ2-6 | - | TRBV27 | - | TGTGCCACCCGAAAAATTATCTCTGGGGCCAACGTCCTGACTTTC | CATRKIISGANVLTF
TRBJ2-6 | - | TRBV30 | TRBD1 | TGTGCCTGGAGTGTAAACAGGGGGCACTGGGCCAACGTCCTGACTTTC | CAWSVNRGHWANVLTF
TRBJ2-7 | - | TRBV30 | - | TGTGCCTGGAGTGTACGCGGGGAGCAGTACTTC | CAWSVRGEQYF
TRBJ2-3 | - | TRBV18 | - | TGTGCCAGCTCACCGACGATTAGCACAGATACGCAGTATTTT | CASSPTISTDTQYF
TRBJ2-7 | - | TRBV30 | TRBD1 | TGTGCCGCCCCGGGACAGGGAGGCGAGCAGTACTTC | CAAPGQGGEQYF
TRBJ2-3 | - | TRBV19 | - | TGTGCCAGTAGTATAGTCGGGGAGGATACGCAGTATTTT | CASSIVGEDTQYF
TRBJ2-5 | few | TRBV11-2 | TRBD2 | TGTGCCAGCAGCCCGGGGGCCAGCGGGGGGAAAGAGACCCAGTACTTC | CASSPGASGGKETQYF
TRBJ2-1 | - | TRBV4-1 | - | TGCGCCAGCAGCCAAGATCGTCCTAGCGAGCCCCCTTACAATGAGCAGTTCTTC | CASSQDRPSEPPYNEQFF
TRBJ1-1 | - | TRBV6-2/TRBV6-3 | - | TGTGCCAGCAGTTACACAGGGTCCCGGAACACTGAAGCTTTCTTT | CASSYTGSRNTEAFF
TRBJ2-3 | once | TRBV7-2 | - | TGTGCCAGCAGCGCCTCCTGGGGGATGGAGGATACGCAGTATTTT | CASSASWGMEDTQYF
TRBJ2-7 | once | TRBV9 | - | TGTGCCAGCAGCGTAGAAGCTGGCCTCGAGCAGTACTTC | CASSVEAGLEQYF
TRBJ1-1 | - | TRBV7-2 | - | TGTGCCAGCAGCTTATTAAAGGGGAATGAAGCTTTCTTT | CASSLLKGNEAFF
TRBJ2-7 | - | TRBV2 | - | TGTGCCATCAGGGAAGCCTACGAGCAGTACTTC | CAIREAYEQYF
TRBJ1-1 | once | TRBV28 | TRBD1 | TGTGCCAGCAGTTATCAGGGGGTCTCTGAAGCTTTCTTT | CASSYQGVSEAFF
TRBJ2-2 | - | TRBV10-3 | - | TGTGCCATCAGCCCCGTGGCGGTAGGAAACACCGGGGAGCTGTTTTTT | CAISPVAVGNTGELFF
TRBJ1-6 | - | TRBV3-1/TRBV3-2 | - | TGTGCCAGCAGCGCAGCGGCTCCCATCATACATCATAATTCACCCCTCCACTTT | CASSAAAPIIHHNSPLHF
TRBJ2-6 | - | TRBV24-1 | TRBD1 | TGTGCCACCAGTGATGTGCGGCAGGGGGCAGACGGGGCCAACGTCCTGACTTTC | CATSDVRQGADGANVLTF
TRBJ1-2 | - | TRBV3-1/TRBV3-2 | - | TGTGCCAGCAGCCTCCCCGGACTTGGAGGCTACACCTTC | CASSLPGLGGYTF